This TCR beta chain was found in a study of T cell responses to AZD1222 COVID-19 vaccine. Points from the study as a whole: The study sampled repertoires only after the peak T cell response.

Of note for this clone: What it recognizes is unknown.

Sequenced by immunoSEQ multiplex PCR; TCRdb stores in-frame clones only, minus some. The sample carries tens of thousands of clones, roughly 87% recorded once. V shed 5 bases, J shed 2 bases, and the junction held 3 bases outside the gene matches. This CDR3 spans 13 amino acids. Germline V lookup: CDR1 SGHRS, CDR2 YFSETQ. The sample was peripheral blood, taken on day 0 of AZD1222 vaccination. The chain links TRBV5-1 to TRBJ1-2, with 7 bases fitting TRBD1. The sequence was collected from an adult in good health. This CDR3 reads CASSQTGNYGYTF. The CDR3 coding sequence is TGCGCCAGCAGTCAGACAGGGAACTATGGCTACACCTTC.